The present entry profiles one T cell receptor (beta chain) with its context. Its antigen is unknown. This CDR3 is 17 amino acids long. Germline V CDR1 and CDR2: LGHDT, YNNKEL (reference sequence). Between the trimmed V and J ends, which lost 4 bases and 9 bases, there was a span of 22 bases. This specimen comes from a study of Ad26.COV2.S vaccination and SARS-CoV-2 variants. Findings and limits, study-wide: Comparable non-spike TCR breadth was observed in vaccine and placebo recipients. Individuals receiving vaccine had higher spike-specific TCR breadth than placebo recipients did. Researchers cautioned that TCR breadth and depth analyses may have underestimated total T cell responses. It was reported that spike-specific CD8+ and CD4+ T cell responses were substantially broad after vaccination.

TCRdb's copy holds only in-frame clones and misses some; the assay was immunoSEQ multiplex PCR. The table shows tens of thousands of clones, with 82% occurring only once. V gene TRBV3-1 (or the pseudogene TRBV3-2) combines with J gene TRBJ2-6; D may match TRBD1 or TRBD2 (5 bases each). This receptor was taken from a human donor who had recovered from COVID-19. The sample here was peripheral blood, taken after recovery from COVID-19. The CDR3 DNA is TGTGCCAGCAGCCCAAAAGGGACCCTCAGAGCTGGCAACGTCCTGACTTTC. Residues: CASSPKGTLRAGNVLTF.